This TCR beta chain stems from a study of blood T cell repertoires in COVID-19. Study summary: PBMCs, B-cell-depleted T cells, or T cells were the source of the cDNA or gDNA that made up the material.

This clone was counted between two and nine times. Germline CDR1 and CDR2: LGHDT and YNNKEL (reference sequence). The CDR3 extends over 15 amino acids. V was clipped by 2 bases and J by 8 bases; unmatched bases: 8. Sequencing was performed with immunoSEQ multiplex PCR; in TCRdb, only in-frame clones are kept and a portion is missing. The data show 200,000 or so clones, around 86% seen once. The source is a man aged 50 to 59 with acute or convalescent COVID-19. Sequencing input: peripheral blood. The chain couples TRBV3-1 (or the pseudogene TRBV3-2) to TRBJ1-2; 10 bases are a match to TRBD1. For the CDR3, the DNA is TGTGCCAGCAGCCAAAGAGCGGGACAGGGGACCGGCTACACCTTC. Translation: CASSQRAGQGTGYTF.